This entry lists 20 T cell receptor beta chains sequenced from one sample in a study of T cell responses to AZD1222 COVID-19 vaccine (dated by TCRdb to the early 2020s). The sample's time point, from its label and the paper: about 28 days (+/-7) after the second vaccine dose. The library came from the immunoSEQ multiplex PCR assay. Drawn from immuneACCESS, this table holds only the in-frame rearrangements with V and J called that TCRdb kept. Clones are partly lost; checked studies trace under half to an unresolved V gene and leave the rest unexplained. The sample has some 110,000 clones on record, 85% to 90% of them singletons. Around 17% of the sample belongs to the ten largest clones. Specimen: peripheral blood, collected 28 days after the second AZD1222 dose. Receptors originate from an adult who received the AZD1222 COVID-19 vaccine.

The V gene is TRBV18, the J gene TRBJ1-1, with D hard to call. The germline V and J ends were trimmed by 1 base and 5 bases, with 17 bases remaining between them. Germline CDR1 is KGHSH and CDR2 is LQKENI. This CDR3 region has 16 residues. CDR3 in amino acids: CASSPLEEGPVTEAFF. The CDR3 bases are TGTGCCAGCTCACCACTGGAGGAGGGTCCGGTAACTGAAGCTTTCTTT.

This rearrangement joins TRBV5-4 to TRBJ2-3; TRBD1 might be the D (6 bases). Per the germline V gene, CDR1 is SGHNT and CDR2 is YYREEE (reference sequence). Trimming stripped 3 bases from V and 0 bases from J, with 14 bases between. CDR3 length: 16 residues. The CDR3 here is CASSWGPGPSTDTQYF. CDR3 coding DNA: TGTGCCAGCAGCTGGGGGCCCGGCCCGAGCACAGATACGCAGTATTTT.

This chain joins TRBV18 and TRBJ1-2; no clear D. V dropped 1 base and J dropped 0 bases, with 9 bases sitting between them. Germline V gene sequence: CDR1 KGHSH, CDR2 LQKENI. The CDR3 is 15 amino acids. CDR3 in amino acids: CASSPLTPTNYGYTF. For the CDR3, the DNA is TGTGCCAGCTCACCACTGACGCCGACTAACTATGGCTACACCTTC. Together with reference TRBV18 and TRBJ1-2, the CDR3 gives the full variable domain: NAGVMQNPRHLVRRRGQEARLRCSPMKGHSHVYWYRQLPEEGLKFMVYLQKENIIDESGMPKERFSAEFPKEGPSILRIQQVVRGDSAAYFCASSPLTPTNYGYTFGSGTRLTVV.

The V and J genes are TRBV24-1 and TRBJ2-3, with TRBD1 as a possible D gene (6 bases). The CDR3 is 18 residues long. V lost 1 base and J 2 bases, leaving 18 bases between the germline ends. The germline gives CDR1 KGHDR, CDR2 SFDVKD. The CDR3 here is CATSDLTKSGVFTDTQYF. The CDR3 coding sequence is TGTGCCACCAGTGATTTAACTAAGTCAGGGGTCTTCACAGATACGCAGTATTTT.

CDR3: CASSTGLAELGDEQFF. The CDR3 coding sequence is TGTGCCAGTAGTACGGGACTAGCGGAGCTAGGTGATGAGCAGTTCTTC. The chain links TRBV19 to TRBJ2-1; TRBD2 agrees at 11 bases. J gave up 8 bases and V 4 bases, and 10 bases lay outside the gene matches. CDR1 LNHDA and CDR2 SQIVND come from the germline V gene (reference sequence). This CDR3 has 16 residues.

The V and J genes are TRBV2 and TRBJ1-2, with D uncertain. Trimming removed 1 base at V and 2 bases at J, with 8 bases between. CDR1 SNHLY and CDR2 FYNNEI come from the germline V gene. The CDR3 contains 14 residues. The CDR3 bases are TGTGCCAGCAGTGAAGTGGTAGGAAACTATGGCTACACCTTC. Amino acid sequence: CASSEVVGNYGYTF.

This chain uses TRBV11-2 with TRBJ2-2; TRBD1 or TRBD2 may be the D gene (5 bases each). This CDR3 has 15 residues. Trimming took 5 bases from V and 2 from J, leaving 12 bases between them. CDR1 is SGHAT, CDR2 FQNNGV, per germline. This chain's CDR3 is CASSRTGGNTGELFF. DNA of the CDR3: TGTGCCAGCAGCCGTACAGGAGGAAACACCGGGGAGCTGTTTTTT.

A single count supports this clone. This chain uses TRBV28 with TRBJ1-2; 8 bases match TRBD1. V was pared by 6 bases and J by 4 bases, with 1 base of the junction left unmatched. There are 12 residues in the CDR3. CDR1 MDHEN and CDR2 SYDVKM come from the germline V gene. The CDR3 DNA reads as TGTGCCAGCAGACAGGGGGGCTATGGCTACACCTTC. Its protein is CASRQGGYGYTF.

CDR3 in amino acids: CSVEPDRGRDYTF. The CDR3 DNA reads TGCAGCGTTGAGCCGGACAGGGGGCGAGACTACACCTTC. The chain recombines TRBV29-1 with TRBJ1-2, with 11 bases lining up with TRBD1. The CDR3 sequence is 13 residues long. With V trimmed by 3 bases and J by 10 bases, 7 bases remained unmatched. Germline V gives CDR1 SQVTM, CDR2 ANQGSEA.

The CDR3 DNA reads as TGTGCCAGCAGCCAAGATTTATGTCGACAGGGTCTTTGGAATCAGCCCCAGCATTTT. This translates into CASSQDLCRQGLWNQPQHF. J is TRBJ1-5 and V is TRBV3-1 (or the pseudogene TRBV3-2); 7 bases are a match to TRBD1. CDR1 is LGHDT and CDR2 is YNNKEL in the germline V gene (reference sequence). This CDR3 has 19 amino acids. The V and J ends lost 0 bases and 4 bases, in that order; junction bases with no gene match: 15.

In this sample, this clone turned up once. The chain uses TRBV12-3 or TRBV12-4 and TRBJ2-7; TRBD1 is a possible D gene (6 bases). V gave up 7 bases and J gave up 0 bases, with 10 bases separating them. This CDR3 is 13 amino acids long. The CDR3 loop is CASTETGSYEQYF. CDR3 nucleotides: TGTGCCAGCACCGAGACAGGCTCCTACGAGCAGTACTTC.

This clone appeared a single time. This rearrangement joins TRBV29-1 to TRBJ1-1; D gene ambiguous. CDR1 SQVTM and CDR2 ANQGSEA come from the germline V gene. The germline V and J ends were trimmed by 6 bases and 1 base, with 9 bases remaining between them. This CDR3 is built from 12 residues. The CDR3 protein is CSVTRGNTEAFF. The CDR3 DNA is TGCAGCGTCACCAGAGGGAACACTGAAGCTTTCTTT.

The CDR3 nucleotides are TGCGCCAGCAGCCAAAATACAGGGGGATTGGGTGAAAAACTGTTTTTT. Its translation is CASSQNTGGLGEKLFF. The chain recombines TRBV4-3 with TRBJ1-4; TRBD1 matches at 8 bases. CDR3 length equals 16 residues. V lost 2 bases to trimming and J lost 7 bases; unmatched junction nucleotides: 9. Germline-derived CDR1 and CDR2 are LGHNA and YSLEER.

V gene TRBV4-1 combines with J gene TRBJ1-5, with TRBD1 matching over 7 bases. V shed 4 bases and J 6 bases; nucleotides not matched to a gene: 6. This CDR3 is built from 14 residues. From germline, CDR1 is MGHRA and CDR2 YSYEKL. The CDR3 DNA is TGCGCCAGCAGCCCTGGGACAGTTAGTCAGCCCCAGCATTTT. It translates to CASSPGTVSQPQHF.

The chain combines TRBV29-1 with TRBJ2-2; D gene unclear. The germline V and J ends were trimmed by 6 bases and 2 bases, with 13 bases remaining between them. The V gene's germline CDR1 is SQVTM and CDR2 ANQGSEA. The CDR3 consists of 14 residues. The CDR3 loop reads CSVRRDGNTGELFF. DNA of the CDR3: TGCAGCGTGCGCCGCGATGGCAACACCGGGGAGCTGTTTTTT.

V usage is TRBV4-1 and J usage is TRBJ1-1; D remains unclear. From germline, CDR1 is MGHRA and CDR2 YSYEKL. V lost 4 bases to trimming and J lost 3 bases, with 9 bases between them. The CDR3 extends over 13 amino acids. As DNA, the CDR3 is TGCGCCAGCAGCCCGGACGGGGACACTGAAGCTTTCTTT. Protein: CASSPDGDTEAFF.

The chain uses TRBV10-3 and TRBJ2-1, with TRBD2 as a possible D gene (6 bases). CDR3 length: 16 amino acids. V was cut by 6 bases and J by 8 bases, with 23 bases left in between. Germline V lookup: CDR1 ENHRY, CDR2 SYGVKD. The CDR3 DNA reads TGTGCCATCAGGAGGTCCCGGGACTGGGGAACGGATGAGCAGTTCTTC. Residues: CAIRRSRDWGTDEQFF.

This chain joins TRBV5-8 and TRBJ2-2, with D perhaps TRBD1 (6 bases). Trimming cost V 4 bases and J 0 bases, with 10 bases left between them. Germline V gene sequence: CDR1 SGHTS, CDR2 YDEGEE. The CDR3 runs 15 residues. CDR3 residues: CASSTGTTNTGELFF. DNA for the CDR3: TGTGCCAGCAGCACCGGGACAACGAACACCGGGGAGCTGTTTTTT.

The CDR3 DNA follows: TGTGCCAGCAGCTTAGGGAACTCAGGGGAGCAGTTCTTC. This gives the protein CASSLGNSGEQFF. This chain joins TRBV7-9 and TRBJ2-1; D possibly corresponds to TRBD1 (5 bases). Trimming cost V 1 base and J 10 bases, with 11 bases left between them. The germline gives CDR1 SEHNR, CDR2 FQNEAQ (reference sequence). The CDR3 has 13 amino acids. Supplemented by reference TRBV7-9 and TRBJ2-1, the full variable domain reads DTGVSQNPRHKITKRGQNVTFRCDPISEHNRLYWYRQTLGQGPEFLTYFQNEAQLEKSRLLSDRFSAERPKGSFSTLEIQRTEQGDSAMYLCASSLGNSGEQFFGPGTRLTVL.

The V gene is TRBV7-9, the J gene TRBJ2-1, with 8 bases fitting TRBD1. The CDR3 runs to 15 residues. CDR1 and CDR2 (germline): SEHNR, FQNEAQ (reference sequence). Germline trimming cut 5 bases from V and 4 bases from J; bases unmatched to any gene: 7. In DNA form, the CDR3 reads TGTGCCAGCAGCAAGACAGGGGCGCTATACAATGAGCAGTTCTTC. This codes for CASSKTGALYNEQFF.